The clone carrying this T cell receptor (beta chain) came up many times. The antigen is unknown. The V gene's germline CDR1 is SGHAT and CDR2 FQNNGV. The CDR3 contains 19 residues. V lost 2 bases and J 1 base, leaving 24 bases between the germline ends. Unique molecular identifiers were used in preparing the TCRbeta library. TCRdb independently ran MiXCR on the PCR reads; one entry per CDR3 protein. The sample lists hundreds of thousands of distinct CDR3 sequences; about an eighth were seen once. The data belong to a study of T-cell reconstitution after alpha-beta-depleted transplantation in children. General study findings and limits: Expanded clones from the graft, numbering several hundred, reportedly supplied alpha-beta T cells about two months after transplant. A year post-transplant, T-cell counts and diversity derived mostly from newly produced T cells.

Sequenced material: PBMCs, taken before TCRalphabeta/CD19-depleted stem cell transplant. The receptor was isolated from a girl aged 2 to 9 with congenital amegakaryocytic thrombocytopenia, due to receive a stem cell transplant. This chain connects TRBV11-2 to TRBJ2-7; the D gene is possibly TRBD2 (6 bases). The CDR3 is CASSLLGSLASTRSYEQYF. As DNA, the CDR3 is TGTGCCAGCAGCTTACTCGGGAGCCTCGCCTCCACTAGATCCTACGAGCAGTACTTC.